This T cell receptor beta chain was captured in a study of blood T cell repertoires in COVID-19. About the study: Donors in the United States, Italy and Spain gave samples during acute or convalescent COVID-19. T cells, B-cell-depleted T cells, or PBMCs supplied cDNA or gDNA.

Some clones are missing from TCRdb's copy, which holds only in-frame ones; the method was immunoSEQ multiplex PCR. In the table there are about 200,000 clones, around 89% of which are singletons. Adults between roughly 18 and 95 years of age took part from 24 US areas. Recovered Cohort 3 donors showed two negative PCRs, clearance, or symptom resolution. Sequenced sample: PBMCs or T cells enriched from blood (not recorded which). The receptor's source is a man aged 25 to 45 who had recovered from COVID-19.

CDR3: CASSFTGVLNTEAFF. For the CDR3, the DNA is TGTGCCAGCAGCTTTACAGGGGTCTTGAACACTGAAGCTTTCTTT. J is TRBJ1-1 and V is TRBV11-2; 7 positions match TRBD1. The CDR3 has 15 residues. Losses at the gene ends were 3 bases for V and 0 bases for J; bases not matched to a gene: 4. The germline V gene encodes CDR1 SGHAT and CDR2 FQNNGV.